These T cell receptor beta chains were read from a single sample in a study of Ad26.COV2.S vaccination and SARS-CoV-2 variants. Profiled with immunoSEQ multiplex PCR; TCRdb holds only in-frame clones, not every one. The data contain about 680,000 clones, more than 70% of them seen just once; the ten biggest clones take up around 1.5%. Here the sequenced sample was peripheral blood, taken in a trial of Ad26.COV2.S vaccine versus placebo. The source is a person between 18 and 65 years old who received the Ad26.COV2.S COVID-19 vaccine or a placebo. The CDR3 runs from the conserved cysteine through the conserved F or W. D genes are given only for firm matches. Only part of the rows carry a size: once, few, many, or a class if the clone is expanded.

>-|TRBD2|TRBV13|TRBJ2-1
CASSKGLAVNNEQFF
TGTGCCAGCAGCAAGGGACTAGCGGTCAACAATGAGCAGTTCTTC
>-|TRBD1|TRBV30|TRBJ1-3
CAWSADRGNGNTIYF
TGTGCCTGGAGTGCTGACAGGGGCAATGGAAACACCATATATTTT
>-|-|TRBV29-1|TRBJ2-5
CSARPRGIEETQYF
TGCAGCGCCCGCCCCCGGGGGATAGAAGAGACCCAGTACTTC
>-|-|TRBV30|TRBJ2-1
CAWGPRGGPYNEQFF
TGTGCCTGGGGGCCAAGGGGCGGCCCCTACAATGAGCAGTTCTTC
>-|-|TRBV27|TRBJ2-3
CASSRSGRADTQYF
TGTGCCAGCAGTCGATCGGGACGCGCAGATACGCAGTATTTT
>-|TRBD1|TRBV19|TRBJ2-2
CASSGGTGGSGELFF
TGTGCCAGTAGTGGCGGGACAGGGGGATCCGGGGAGCTGTTTTTT
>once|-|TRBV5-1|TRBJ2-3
CASSGKLATDTQYF
TGCGCCAGCAGCGGAAAGCTAGCGACAGATACGCAGTATTTT
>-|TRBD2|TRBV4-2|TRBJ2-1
CASSRGGERGGNEQFF
TGTGCCAGCAGCCGCGGAGGGGAGCGGGGGGGGAATGAGCAGTTCTTC
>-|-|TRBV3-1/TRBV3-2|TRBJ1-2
CASSQVAGRSTYGYTF
TGTGCCAGCAGCCAAGTGGCAGGGCGGTCCACGTATGGCTACACCTTC
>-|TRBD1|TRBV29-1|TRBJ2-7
CSVLDRGLSYEQYF
TGCAGCGTCTTGGACAGGGGGCTATCCTACGAGCAGTACTTC
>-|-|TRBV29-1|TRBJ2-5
CSVDDWQIQETQYF
TGCAGCGTTGATGACTGGCAGATTCAAGAGACCCAGTACTTC
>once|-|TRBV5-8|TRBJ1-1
CASSSYLARGTEAFF
TGTGCCAGCAGCTCATACTTGGCTAGGGGTACTGAAGCTTTCTTT
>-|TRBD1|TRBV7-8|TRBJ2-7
CATCLGTGRYEQYF
TGTGCCACCTGCTTAGGGACAGGGCGGTACGAGCAGTACTTC
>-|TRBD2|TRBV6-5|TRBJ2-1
CASSFLAGGRNEQFF
TGTGCCAGCAGTTTCCTAGCGGGAGGGCGAAATGAGCAGTTCTTC
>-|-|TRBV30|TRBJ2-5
CAWSTLTGPGQETQYF
TGTGCCTGGAGCACCCTGACAGGTCCGGGACAAGAGACCCAGTACTTC
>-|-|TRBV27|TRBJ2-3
CASRTRFTDTQYF
TGTGCCAGCAGGACTAGATTCACAGATACGCAGTATTTT
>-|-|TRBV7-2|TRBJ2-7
CASSLGTYYEQYF
TGTGCCAGCAGCTTAGGCACATACTACGAGCAGTACTTC
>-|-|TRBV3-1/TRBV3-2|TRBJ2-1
CASSPYESGALIF
TGTGCCAGCAGCCCCTACGAGTCGGGGGCTTTGATCTTC
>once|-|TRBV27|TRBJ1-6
CASSYLPPGMGSYNSPLHF
TGTGCCAGCAGCTACCTCCCCCCAGGAATGGGCTCCTATAATTCACCCCTCCACTTT
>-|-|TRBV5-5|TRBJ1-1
CASSLEGLEAFF
TGTGCCAGCAGCTTGGAAGGGCTTGAAGCTTTCTTT
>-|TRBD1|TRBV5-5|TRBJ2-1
CASSDGQGRDEQFF
TGTGCCAGCAGCGACGGACAGGGGCGCGATGAGCAGTTCTTC
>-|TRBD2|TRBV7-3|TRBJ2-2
CASTPGLAGTGELFF
TGTGCCAGCACCCCGGGACTAGCGGGGACCGGGGAGCTGTTTTTT
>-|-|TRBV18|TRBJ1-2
CASSREVGYGYTF
TGTGCCAGCTCCCGGGAGGTGGGCTATGGCTACACCTTC
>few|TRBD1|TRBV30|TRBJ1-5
CAWSVDRGQPQHF
TGTGCCTGGAGTGTAGACAGGGGTCAGCCCCAGCATTTT
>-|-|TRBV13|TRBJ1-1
CASSLALNTEAFF
TGTGCCAGCAGCTTAGCCTTGAACACTGAAGCTTTCTTT
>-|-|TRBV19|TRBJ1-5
CASSILVNQPQHF
TGTGCCAGTAGTATACTGGTGAATCAGCCCCAGCATTTT
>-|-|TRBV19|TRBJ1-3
CASRPGTQGNTIYF
TGTGCCAGTAGACCCGGGACACAAGGAAACACCATATATTTT
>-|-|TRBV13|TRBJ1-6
CASSLKAGGSPLHF
TGTGCCAGCAGCTTAAAGGCAGGAGGATCACCCCTCCACTTT
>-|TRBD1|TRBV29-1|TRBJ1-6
CSVEGGQGYSPLHF
TGCAGCGTTGAAGGGGGACAGGGGTATTCACCCCTCCACTTT
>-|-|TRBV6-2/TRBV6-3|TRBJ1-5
CASSYSMGSNQPQHF
TGTGCCAGCAGTTACTCCATGGGAAGCAATCAGCCCCAGCATTTT
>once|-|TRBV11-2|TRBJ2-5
CASSSYPTGIGETQYF
TGTGCCAGCAGCTCCTACCCTACCGGGATCGGGGAGACCCAGTACTTC
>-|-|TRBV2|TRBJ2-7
CASSWGVGSYEQYF
TGTGCCAGCAGTTGGGGAGTCGGATCCTACGAGCAGTACTTC
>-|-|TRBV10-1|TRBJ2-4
CASSENGNIQYF
TGCGCCAGCAGTGAGAATGGAAACATTCAGTACTTC
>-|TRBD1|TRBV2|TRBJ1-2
CASRGTGNGYTF
TGTGCCAGCAGAGGGACAGGGAATGGCTACACCTTC
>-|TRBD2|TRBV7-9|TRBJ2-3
CASLGGREADTQYF
TGTGCCAGCTTGGGCGGGAGAGAGGCAGATACGCAGTATTTT
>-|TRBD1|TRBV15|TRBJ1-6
CATSRDPPKTGVYAPLHF
TGTGCCACCAGCAGAGATCCGCCAAAGACAGGGGTATATGCACCCCTCCACTTT
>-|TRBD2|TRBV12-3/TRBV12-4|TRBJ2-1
CASELAGNEQFF
TGTGCCAGTGAGCTAGCGGGCAATGAGCAGTTCTTC
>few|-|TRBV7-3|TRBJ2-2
CASSATGELFF
TGTGCCAGCAGCGCCACCGGGGAGCTGTTTTTT
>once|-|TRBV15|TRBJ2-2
CATSRGWNTGELFF
TGTGCCACCAGCAGAGGTTGGAACACCGGGGAGCTGTTTTTT
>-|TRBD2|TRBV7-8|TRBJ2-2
CASSLSGRVPGELFF
TGTGCCAGCAGCCTTAGCGGGAGGGTGCCCGGGGAGCTGTTTTTT
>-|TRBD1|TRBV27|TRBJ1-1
CASSSSTGSLTFF
TGTGCCAGCAGTTCCTCGACAGGGAGTTTAACTTTCTTT
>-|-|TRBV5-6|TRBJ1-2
CASSLGEANYGYTF
TGTGCCAGCAGCTTAGGGGAGGCTAACTATGGCTACACCTTC
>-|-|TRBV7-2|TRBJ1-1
CASSRTVLNTEAFF
TGTGCCAGCAGTAGGACCGTTCTGAACACTGAAGCTTTCTTT
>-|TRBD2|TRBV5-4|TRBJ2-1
CASSLWRDYNNEQFF
TGTGCCAGCAGCTTATGGCGGGACTACAACAATGAGCAGTTCTTC
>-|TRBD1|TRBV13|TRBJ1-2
CASSSWDRSNYGYTF
TGTGCCAGCAGCTCTTGGGACAGGTCTAACTATGGCTACACCTTC
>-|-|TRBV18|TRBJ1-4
CASSPGTYSEKLFF
TGTGCCAGCTCACCCGGGACGTACAGTGAAAAACTGTTTTTT
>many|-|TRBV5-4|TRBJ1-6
CASSSVDRALSPLHF
TGTGCCAGCAGCTCCGTCGACAGAGCACTTTCACCCCTCCACTTT
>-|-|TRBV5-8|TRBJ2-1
CASNSLGGANEQFF
TGTGCCAGCAACTCCCTGGGGGGGGCCAATGAGCAGTTCTTC
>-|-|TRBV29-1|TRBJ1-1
CSVELEAWGTEAFF
TGCAGCGTTGAACTCGAGGCCTGGGGCACTGAAGCTTTCTTT
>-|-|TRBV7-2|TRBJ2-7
CASNMKGVSGEQYF
TGTGCCAGCAACATGAAAGGAGTCTCGGGCGAGCAGTACTTC
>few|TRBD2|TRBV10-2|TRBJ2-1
CASSGTSRYNEQFF
TGCGCCAGCAGCGGGACTAGCAGATACAATGAGCAGTTCTTC
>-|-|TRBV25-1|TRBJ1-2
CASRASSGVASNYGYTF
TGTGCCAGCCGGGCCTCAAGTGGGGTCGCCTCTAACTATGGCTACACCTTC
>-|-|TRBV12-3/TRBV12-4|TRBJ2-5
CASRASMGTQYF
TGTGCCAGCAGGGCCTCAATGGGGACCCAGTACTTC
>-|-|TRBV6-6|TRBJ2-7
CASSSNTHEQYF
TGTGCCAGCAGCTCAAATACCCACGAGCAGTACTTC
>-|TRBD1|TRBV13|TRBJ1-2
CASSFSSLTGLAGYTF
TGTGCCAGCAGCTTTTCTTCGTTGACAGGGCTGGCTGGCTACACCTTC
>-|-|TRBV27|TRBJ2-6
CASRFSGANVLTF
TGTGCCAGCAGGTTCTCTGGGGCCAACGTCCTGACTTTC
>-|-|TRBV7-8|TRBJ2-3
CASSLALDTQYF
TGTGCCAGCAGCTTAGCGCTGGATACGCAGTATTTT
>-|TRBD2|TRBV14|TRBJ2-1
CASSLLGLAVYNEQFF
TGTGCCAGCAGCCTACTAGGGCTAGCGGTTTACAATGAGCAGTTCTTC
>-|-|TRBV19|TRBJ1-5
CASSPPGARGSQPQHF
TGTGCCAGTAGTCCGCCGGGGGCGCGGGGGAGTCAGCCCCAGCATTTT
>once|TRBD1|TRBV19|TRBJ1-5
CASTKDGTGSWYSNQPQHF
TGTGCCAGTACCAAAGACGGGACAGGGAGCTGGTATAGCAATCAGCCCCAGCATTTT